This TCR beta chain was identified during a study of blood T cell repertoires in COVID-19. Study-wide background: The United States, Italy and Spain were the sources of the acute and convalescent COVID-19 samples. In each case, the material was cDNA or gDNA derived from T cells, B-cell-depleted T cells, or PBMCs.

CDR3 size: 14 residues. CDR1 and CDR2 (germline): MNHEY, SVGAGI. With 4 bases removed from V and 3 bases from J, the gap between germline ends came to 10 bases. Per the authors' pipeline: Estimates of nucleated cell counts were drawn from the amplification of reference gene primers. The protocol was immunoSEQ multiplex PCR, while the TCRdb copy is restricted to in-frame clones and leaves out a portion. For V, J and clone size, that table is used; D and trimming come from the DNA. Of some 220,000 clones listed, nearly 85% are singletons. Enrolled during active infection, Seattle patients were then followed longitudinally.

The origin of this receptor is a young woman with COVID-19, enrolled during active disease. The sequenced sample consisted of peripheral blood. This chain uses TRBV6-5 with TRBJ2-1, with D perhaps matching TRBD2 (5 bases). This CDR3 reads CASSWGEGYNEQFF. Written as DNA, the CDR3 is TGTGCCAGCAGTTGGGGAGAGGGCTACAATGAGCAGTTCTTC.